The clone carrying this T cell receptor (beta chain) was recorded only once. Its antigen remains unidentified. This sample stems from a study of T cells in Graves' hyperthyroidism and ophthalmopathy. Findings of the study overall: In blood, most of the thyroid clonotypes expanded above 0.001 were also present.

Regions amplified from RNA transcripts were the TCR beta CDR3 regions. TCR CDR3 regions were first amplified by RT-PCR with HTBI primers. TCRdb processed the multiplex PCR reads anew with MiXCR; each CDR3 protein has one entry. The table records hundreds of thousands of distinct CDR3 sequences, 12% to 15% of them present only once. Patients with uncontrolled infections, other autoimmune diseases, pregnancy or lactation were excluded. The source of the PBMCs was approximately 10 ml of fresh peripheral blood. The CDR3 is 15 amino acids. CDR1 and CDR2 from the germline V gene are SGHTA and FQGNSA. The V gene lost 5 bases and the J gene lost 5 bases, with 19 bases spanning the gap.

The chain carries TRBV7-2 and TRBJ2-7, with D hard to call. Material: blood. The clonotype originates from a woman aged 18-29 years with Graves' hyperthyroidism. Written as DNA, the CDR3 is TGTGCCAGCAGCCCCCTGGTCAGCCCGGCTGACGAGCAGTACTTC. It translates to CASSPLVSPADEQYF.